The 15 T cell receptor beta chains below come from one sample, sequenced in a study of blood T cell repertoires in COVID-19 (dated by TCRdb to the early 2020s). Libraries were built with the immunoSEQ multiplex PCR assay. The immuneACCESS repertoire file appears here via TCRdb, limited to in-frame rearrangements. These files lack a portion of the clones; in checked studies, under half of the deficit traces to unresolved V genes, and the cause of the others is not known. In this sample the table shows 250,000 to 350,000 clones, approximately 88% of which occur a single time. The biggest ten clones account for 6% of the sample. Sequenced input: PBMCs or T cells enriched from blood (not recorded which). The receptors were gathered from a woman aged 40 to 49 who had recovered from COVID-19.

The chain carries TRBV28 and TRBJ2-1; TRBD2 agrees at 7 bases. The CDR3 sequence is 15 residues long. The junction had 9 bases not matched to a gene; V was cut back by 7 bases and J by 3 bases. Germline V gene data show CDR1 as MDHEN and CDR2 as SYDVKM. CDR3 in DNA: TGTGCCAGCAACTTTGGCGGGAGTGTCTACAATGAGCAGTTCTTC. Protein: CASNFGGSVYNEQFF.

This chain connects TRBV28 to TRBJ2-2; a weak D match, TRBD2 (5 bases). This CDR3 has 14 amino acids. The V and J ends lost 5 bases and 0 bases respectively, with 7 bases between them. The V gene's germline CDR1 is MDHEN and CDR2 SYDVKM. The CDR3 loop is CASSPGTNTGELFF. The CDR3 DNA follows: TGTGCCAGCAGTCCGGGAACGAACACCGGGGAGCTGTTTTTT.

This sequence joins TRBV5-1 and TRBJ2-1; 12 nucleotides agree with TRBD2. This CDR3 contains 15 residues. Looked up from germline, CDR1 is SGHRS and CDR2 is YFSETQ. The V gene end was trimmed by 8 bases and the J gene end by 4 bases; junction bases not matched to a gene: 7. CDR3 coding DNA: TGCGCCAGTTATCCTAGCGGGAGGGGGTACAATGAGCAGTTCTTC. Translation gives CASYPSGRGYNEQFF.

This clone was recorded only once. This chain uses TRBV7-3 with TRBJ2-2; TRBD1 matches at 11 bases. V shed 4 bases and J 4 bases; nucleotides not matched to a gene: 11. The CDR3 sequence is 18 residues long. Germline assignment: CDR1 SGHTA and CDR2 FQGTGA. CDR3 sequence: CASSSRTGGRGGTGELFF. The CDR3 DNA reads as TGTGCCAGCAGCTCCCGGACAGGGGGCCGCGGTGGCACCGGGGAGCTGTTTTTT.

This clone has a handful of counts. The V gene is TRBV4-3, the J gene TRBJ2-7, with TRBD1 matching over 7 bases. This CDR3 spans 13 amino acids. Trimming at V came to 3 bases and at J to 2 bases, leaving 1 base not matched to a gene. Germline V gives CDR1 LGHNA, CDR2 YSLEER. The CDR3 DNA sequence: TGCGCCAGCAGCCATGACAGGGCCTACGAGCAGTACTTC. This sequence encodes CASSHDRAYEQYF.

V gene TRBV6-2 or TRBV6-3 combines with J gene TRBJ1-5; TRBD1 is a possible D gene (6 bases). Germline assignment: CDR1 MNHEY and CDR2 SVGEGT. This CDR3 is built from 16 residues. The V gene lost 1 base and the J gene lost 6 bases, with 16 bases spanning the gap. CDR3: CASSYLFGGQGQPQHF. CDR3 nucleotide sequence: TGTGCCAGCAGTTACTTATTCGGGGGGCAAGGTCAGCCCCAGCATTTT.

V and J are TRBV9 and TRBJ1-4; D gene unclear. CDR3 size: 16 residues. V lost 4 bases and J lost 5, with 18 bases in between. The germline gives CDR1 SGDLS, CDR2 YYNGEE. The CDR3 region is CASSPMSRPLNEKLFF. Here the CDR3 DNA reads TGTGCCAGCAGCCCCATGTCCAGGCCGCTAAATGAAAAACTGTTTTTT. The variable domain in full, completed from reference TRBV9 and TRBJ1-4, reads DSGVTQTPKHLITATGQRVTLRCSPRSGDLSVYWYQQSLDQGLQFLIQYYNGEERAKGNILERFSAQQFPDLHSELNLSSLELGDSALYFCASSPMSRPLNEKLFFGSGTQLSVL.

This rearrangement joins TRBV19 to TRBJ1-5; TRBD1 might be the D (6 bases). With 4 bases removed from V and 7 bases from J, the gap between germline ends came to 14 bases. There are 14 residues in the CDR3. Germline-derived CDR1 and CDR2 are LNHDA and SQIVND (reference sequence). CDR3 protein: CASSKGDLSQPQHF. DNA of the CDR3: TGTGCCAGTAGTAAGGGGGATCTAAGCCAGCCCCAGCATTTT.

V is TRBV23-1 and J is TRBJ1-2, with D perhaps TRBD1 (5 bases). TRBV23-1 is annotated as an ORF whose role is uncertain. Trimming left V 7 bases short and J 8 bases short, with 20 bases between. CDR3 length equals 14 residues. CDR3 DNA sequence: TGCGCCAGCAACACCCCCCCGCAGGGCAAAGGCTACACCTTC. Protein product: CASNTPPQGKGYTF.

This clone was seen only a few times. At the DNA level, this CDR3 is encoded by other sequences in the same sample as well. This chain uses TRBV7-2 with TRBJ2-7; TRBD1 agrees at 11 bases. The CDR3 consists of 14 residues. CDR1 and CDR2 (germline): SGHTA, FQGNSA. The V segment lost 5 bases and the J segment 3 bases; nucleotides outside the gene matches: 3. CDR3 DNA sequence: TGTGCCAGCAGCCCCGGGACAGGGGGCTACGAGCAGTACTTC. It yields the protein CASSPGTGGYEQYF.

The rearrangement links TRBV18 to TRBJ2-2; possible D gene TRBD1, 6 bases. The CDR3 loop spans 17 amino acids. V lost 0 bases to trimming and J lost 12 bases, with 23 bases between them. Germline CDR1 is KGHSH and CDR2 is LQKENI. CDR3 amino acids: CASSPPEPGQLTPKLFF. The CDR3, as DNA: TGTGCCAGCTCACCACCTGAACCTGGACAGCTCACCCCGAAGCTGTTTTTT. The variable domain in full, completed from reference TRBV18 and TRBJ2-2, reads NAGVMQNPRHLVRRRGQEARLRCSPMKGHSHVYWYRQLPEEGLKFMVYLQKENIIDESGMPKERFSAEFPKEGPSILRIQQVVRGDSAAYFCASSPPEPGQLTPKLFFGEGSRLTVL.

The chain couples TRBV11-2 to TRBJ2-5; possibly TRBD2 for D (6 bases). The length of the CDR3 is 15 residues. The germline V gene has CDR1 SGHAT and CDR2 FQNNGV. The germline V and J ends were trimmed by 6 bases and 5 bases, with 19 bases remaining between them. In DNA form, the CDR3 reads TGTGCCAGCAGTCCCGCGGGGCAGGGTGGGGAGACCCAGTACTTC. Translating it yields CASSPAGQGGETQYF.

The chain carries TRBV19 and TRBJ1-2, with D unclear. This CDR3 spans 13 amino acids. The V end was cut by 5 bases, the J end by 5 bases, with 12 bases between. Germline-derived CDR1 and CDR2 are LNHDA and SQIVND (reference sequence). The CDR3: CASSPTATYGYTF. The CDR3 bases are TGTGCCAGTAGTCCTACAGCAACTTATGGCTACACCTTC.

The chain uses TRBV3-1 (or the pseudogene TRBV3-2) and TRBJ2-1, with TRBD2 identical over 7 bases. In germline, CDR1 is LGHDT, CDR2 YNNKEL (reference sequence). This CDR3 has 16 residues. V was pared by 4 bases and J by 4 bases, with 10 bases of the junction left unmatched. CDR3 sequence reads: CASSPVGLAAYNEQFF. The DNA of the CDR3 is TGTGCCAGCAGCCCGGTAGGGCTAGCGGCTTACAATGAGCAGTTCTTC.

The chain couples TRBV6-5 to TRBJ1-4, with 7 bases fitting TRBD1. After removal of 2 bases from V and 8 bases from J, the junction contained 8 bases not matched to a gene. Looked up from germline, CDR1 is MNHEY and CDR2 is SVGAGI. The CDR3 extends over 15 amino acids. CDR3 sequence: CASSYPTGTDEKLFF. The DNA of the CDR3 is TGTGCCAGCAGTTACCCGACAGGGACGGACGAAAAACTGTTTTTT.